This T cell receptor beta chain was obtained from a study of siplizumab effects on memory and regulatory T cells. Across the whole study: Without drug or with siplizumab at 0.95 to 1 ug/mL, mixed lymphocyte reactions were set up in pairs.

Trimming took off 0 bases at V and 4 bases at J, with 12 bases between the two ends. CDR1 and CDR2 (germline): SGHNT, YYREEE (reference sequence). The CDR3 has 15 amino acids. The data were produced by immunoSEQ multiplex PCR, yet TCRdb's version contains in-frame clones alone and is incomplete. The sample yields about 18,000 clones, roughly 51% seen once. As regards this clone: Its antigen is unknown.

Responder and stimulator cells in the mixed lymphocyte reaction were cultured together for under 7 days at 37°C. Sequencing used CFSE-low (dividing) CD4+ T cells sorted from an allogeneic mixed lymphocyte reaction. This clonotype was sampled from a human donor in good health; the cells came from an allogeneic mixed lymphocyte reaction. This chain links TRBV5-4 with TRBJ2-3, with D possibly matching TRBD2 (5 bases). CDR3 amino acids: CASSLARGVADTQYF. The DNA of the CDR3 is TGTGCCAGCAGCTTGGCCCGGGGAGTGGCAGATACGCAGTATTTT.